The present TCR beta chain was sequenced within a study of long-term antiretroviral therapy in people with HIV. Study-wide results and limits: Therapy changes, viral resistance and ART adherence were not documented in the available data.

Version v3.0 of the immunoSEQ assay was performed at survey level. In sequencing, about 40,000-55,000 T-cell genomes per sample were targeted. TCRdb's table, derived via immunoSEQ multiplex PCR, lists solely in-frame clones and lacks some. The table lists 35,000 to 40,000 clones, over 75% of them singletons, with roughly 5% in the top ten. Points on this clone: Its antigen remains unidentified.

Donors each had at least one pre-ART PBMC sample and at least two post-ART ones. The CDR3 loop spans 13 amino acids. Deletions cut 6 bases from V and 2 bases from J, with 10 bases between. Germline lookup yields CDR1 SGHAT and CDR2 FQNNGV. This TCR was sampled from a man between 18 and 29 years old with HIV. The chain carries TRBV11-2 and TRBJ2-5, with D unclear. The starting material was unsorted PBMCs, obtained 1.5 years after starting antiretroviral therapy. In nucleotides, the CDR3 is TGTGCCAGCAGGCCCAGCCTACAAGAGACCCAGTACTTC. It yields the protein CASRPSLQETQYF.